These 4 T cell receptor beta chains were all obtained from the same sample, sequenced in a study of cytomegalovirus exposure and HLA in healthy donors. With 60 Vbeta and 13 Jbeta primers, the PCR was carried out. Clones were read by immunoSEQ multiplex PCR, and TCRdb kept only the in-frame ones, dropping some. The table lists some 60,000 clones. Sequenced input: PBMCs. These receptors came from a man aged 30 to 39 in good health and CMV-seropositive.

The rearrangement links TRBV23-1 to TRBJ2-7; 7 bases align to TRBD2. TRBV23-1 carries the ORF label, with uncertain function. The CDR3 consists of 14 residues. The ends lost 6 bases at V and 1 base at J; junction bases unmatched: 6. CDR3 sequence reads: CASSPGGMSYEQYF. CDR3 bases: TGCGCCAGCAGCCCCGGGGGGATGTCCTACGAGCAGTACTTC.

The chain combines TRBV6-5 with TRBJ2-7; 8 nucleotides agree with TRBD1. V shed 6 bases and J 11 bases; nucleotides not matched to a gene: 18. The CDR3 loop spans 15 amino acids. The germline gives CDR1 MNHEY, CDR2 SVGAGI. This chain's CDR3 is CASRPSGTGTHLEYF. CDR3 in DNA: TGTGCCAGCAGACCCTCGGGGACAGGTACCCACCTGGAGTACTTC.

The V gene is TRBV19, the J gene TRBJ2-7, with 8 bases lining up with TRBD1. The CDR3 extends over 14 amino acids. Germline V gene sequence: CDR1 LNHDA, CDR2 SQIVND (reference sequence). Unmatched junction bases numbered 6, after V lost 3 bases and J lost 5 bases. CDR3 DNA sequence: TGTGCCAGTAGTATCGTGACAGGGGCCAACGAGCAGTACTTC. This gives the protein CASSIVTGANEQYF.

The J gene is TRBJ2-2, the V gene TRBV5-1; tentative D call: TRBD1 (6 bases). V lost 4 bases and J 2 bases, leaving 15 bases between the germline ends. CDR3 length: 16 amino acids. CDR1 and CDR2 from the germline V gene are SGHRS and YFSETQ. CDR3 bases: TGCGCCAGCAGCCCAGGGGACGGGATAAACACCGGGGAGCTGTTTTTT. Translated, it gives CASSPGDGINTGELFF.